What follows are 9 T cell receptor beta chains derived from one specimen sequenced in a study of response to subunit inactivated influenza vaccine. One entry per CDR3 protein, called by TCRdb with MiXCR from the RT-PCR reads. The data show some 500,000 distinct CDR3 sequences, approximately 15% seen once. The sample here was CD4+ T cells sorted from PBMCs, taken roughly 24 months after vaccination. Every receptor here comes from a man aged 50 to 69 who received an inactivated influenza vaccine.

This clonotype came up a few times. The chain uses TRBV20-1 and TRBJ2-1; TRBD2 matches 7 bases. CDR1 is DFQATT, CDR2 SNEGSKA, per germline (reference sequence). The CDR3 has 14 amino acids. The V and J ends lost 4 bases and 5 bases, in that order; junction bases with no gene match: 8. The CDR3 spells CSAMRDYRNNEQFF. DNA for the CDR3: TGCAGTGCTATGAGGGACTACCGGAACAATGAGCAGTTCTTC.

This clonotype was detected only a few times. The V and J genes are TRBV5-1 and TRBJ2-3; D possibly matches TRBD1 or TRBD2 (5 bases each). Germline lookup yields CDR1 SGHRS and CDR2 YFSETQ. The CDR3 is made up of 15 amino acids. V lost 6 bases to trimming and J lost 6 bases, with 20 bases between them. CDR3 DNA: TGCGCCAGCAACCCCCAGGGTGCCGGGGTGGATACGCAGTATTTT. This translates into CASNPQGAGVDTQYF.

This clonotype was observed a few times. This chain connects TRBV3-1 to TRBJ2-1; TRBD2 matches 8 bases. CDR3 length: 14 residues. Per germline, CDR1 LGHDT and CDR2 YNNKEL (reference sequence). Losses at the gene ends were 2 bases for V and 8 bases for J; bases not matched to a gene: 5. The CDR3 region is CASSQRGLVYEQFF. CDR3 coding DNA: TGTGCCAGCAGCCAACGGGGACTAGTATATGAGCAGTTCTTC.

The CDR3 loop is CASSPNREQETQYF. The CDR3 bases are TGTGCCAGCAGCCCTAACAGGGAACAAGAGACCCAGTACTTC. The genes are TRBV7-2 and TRBJ2-5, with a possible D match to TRBD1 (6 bases). The CDR3 is 14 residues long. The V gene lost 5 bases and the J gene lost 2 bases, with 12 bases spanning the gap. The germline V gene encodes CDR1 SGHTA and CDR2 FQGNSA.

The chain links TRBV3-1 to TRBJ2-7, with TRBD1 identical over 9 bases. CDR3 length: 15 amino acids. V gave up 5 bases and J gave up 6 bases; unmatched junction bases: 11. From germline, CDR1 is LGHDT and CDR2 YNNKEL (reference sequence). This chain's CDR3 is CASSRIPGQGSEQYF. The DNA of the CDR3 is TGTGCCAGCAGCAGAATACCGGGACAGGGTTCCGAGCAGTACTTC.

This clonotype appeared many times. The CDR3 DNA reads as TGTGCCACGCCGACGGGGGGTGGGACCCAGTACTTC. This sequence encodes CATPTGGGTQYF. This chain uses TRBV30 with TRBJ2-5, with 7 nucleotides matching TRBD2. CDR1 is GTSNPN, CDR2 SVGIG, per germline (reference sequence). The CDR3 length is 12 residues. Trimming at V came to 8 bases and at J to 7 bases, leaving 10 bases not matched to a gene.

This clonotype was recorded at least ten times. This chain uses TRBV12-3 or TRBV12-4 with TRBJ2-5; TRBD1 is a possible D gene (6 bases). This CDR3 has 13 residues. V was cut by 6 bases and J by 5 bases, with 13 bases left in between. CDR3 protein: CASSFSRGETQYF. CDR3 coding DNA: TGTGCCAGCAGCTTCTCCAGGGGTGAGACCCAGTACTTC.

This chain uses TRBV6-1 with TRBJ2-7; 7 nucleotides agree with TRBD1. V was clipped by 1 base and J by 3 bases; unmatched bases: 3. CDR3 length: 14 amino acids. Per germline, CDR1 MNHNS and CDR2 SASEGT. The CDR3 loop is CASSEGTGFYEQYF. CDR3 nucleotides: TGTGCCAGCAGTGAAGGGACAGGATTCTACGAGCAGTACTTC.

This clonotype was observed at least ten times. The chain links TRBV5-5 to TRBJ2-3; weak D call: TRBD1 (6 bases). With 3 bases removed from V and 0 bases from J, the gap between germline ends came to 8 bases. The CDR3 is made up of 14 amino acids. Per the germline V gene, CDR1 is SGHKS and CDR2 is YYEKEE (reference sequence). CDR3 coding DNA: TGTGCCAGCAGCTGGGACACGAGCACAGATACGCAGTATTTT. This codes for CASSWDTSTDTQYF.